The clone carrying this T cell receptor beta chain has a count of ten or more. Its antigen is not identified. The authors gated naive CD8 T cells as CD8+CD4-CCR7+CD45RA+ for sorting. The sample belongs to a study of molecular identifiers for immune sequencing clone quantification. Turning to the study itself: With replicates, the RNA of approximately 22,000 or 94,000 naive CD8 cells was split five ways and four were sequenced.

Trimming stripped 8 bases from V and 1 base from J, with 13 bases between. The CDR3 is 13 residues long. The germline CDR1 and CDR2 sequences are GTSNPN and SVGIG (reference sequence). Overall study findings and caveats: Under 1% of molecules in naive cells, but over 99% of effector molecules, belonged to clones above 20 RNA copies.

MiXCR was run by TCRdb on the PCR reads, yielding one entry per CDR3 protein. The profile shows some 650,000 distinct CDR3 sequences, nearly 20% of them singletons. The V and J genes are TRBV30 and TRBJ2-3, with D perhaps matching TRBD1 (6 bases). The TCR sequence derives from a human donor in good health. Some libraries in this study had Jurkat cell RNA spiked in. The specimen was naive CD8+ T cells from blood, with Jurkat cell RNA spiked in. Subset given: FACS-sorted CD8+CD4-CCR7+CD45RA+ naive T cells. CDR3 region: CARDTAGTDTQYF. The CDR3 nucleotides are TGTGCCCGGGACACGGCGGGCACAGATACGCAGTATTTT.